The 26 T cell receptor beta chains in this list originate from one sample, sequenced in a study of blood T cell repertoires in COVID-19. Data came from immunoSEQ multiplex PCR; TCRdb stores just in-frame clones and leaves some out. This sample has 90,000 or so clones, with roughly nine tenths found just once. The sequenced sample consisted of peripheral blood. Receptor source: a human donor with active COVID-19. The donor label of this sample is uncertain.

This rearrangement joins TRBV7-9 to TRBJ2-2, with D maybe TRBD2 (5 bases). V lost 1 base and J 0 bases, leaving 6 bases between the germline ends. Germline V lookup: CDR1 SEHNR, CDR2 FQNEAQ (reference sequence). The CDR3 has 15 residues. CDR3 region: CASSLGETNTGELFF. CDR3 DNA sequence: TGTGCCAGCAGCTTAGGGGAGACGAACACCGGGGAGCTGTTTTTT.

This clone has just one count. In DNA form, the CDR3 reads TGTGCCAGCAGTCTCCGACAGGGTCTGGCGAGAAAGTCACCCCTCCACTTT. This codes for CASSLRQGLARKSPLHF. V and J are TRBV27 and TRBJ1-6, with 7 bases aligning to TRBD1. The germline V gene has CDR1 MNHEY and CDR2 SMNVEV (reference sequence). V lost 5 bases, J lost 10 bases, and 17 bases stayed unmatched. The CDR3 totals 17 residues.

The chain has TRBV4-3 and TRBJ2-3; 11 bases line up with TRBD2. This CDR3 spans 16 amino acids. Trimming cost V 1 base and J 4 bases; bases outside gene matches: 4. From germline, CDR1 is LGHNA and CDR2 YSLEER. The CDR3 sequence is CASSQGVAGGADTQYF. The CDR3 nucleotides are TGCGCCAGCAGCCAAGGAGTAGCGGGGGGGGCAGATACGCAGTATTTT.

This chain joins TRBV19 and TRBJ2-2; 8 bases are a match to TRBD1. Germline values: CDR1 LNHDA, CDR2 SQIVND (reference sequence). The CDR3 covers 15 residues. V dropped 6 bases and J dropped 3; count of bases not matched to a gene: 6. CDR3 nucleotide sequence: TGTGCCAGTAGGTTCGACAGGGGTTACACCGGGGAGCTGTTTTTT. Amino acid sequence: CASRFDRGYTGELFF.

V and J are TRBV21-1 and TRBJ1-3; the table's D call, TRBD1, has no DNA check behind it. TRBV21-1 is tagged as a pseudogene. This CDR3 spans 17 amino acids. DNA for the CDR3: TGTGCCAGCAGCGGCCGGGACAGGGCTCACTCTGGAAACACCATATATTTT. It specifies CASSGRDRAHSGNTIYF.

This clone occurred a few times. The rearrangement uses TRBV7-3 and TRBJ1-6, with D possibly matching TRBD1 (5 bases). Trimming cost V 2 bases and J 10 bases, with 15 bases left between them. Germline V gene lookup returns CDR1 SGHTA and CDR2 FQGTGA. This CDR3 has 15 amino acids. The CDR3, as DNA: TGTGCCAGCAGCTTAGTAGGGGAATCAGGGTCACCCCTCCACTTT. This gives the protein CASSLVGESGSPLHF.

This clone has just one count. The chain employs TRBV4-3 and TRBJ2-1; 9 bases map to TRBD2. V was clipped by 3 bases and J by 2 bases; unmatched bases: 5. The CDR3 loop spans 16 amino acids. Per the germline V gene, CDR1 is LGHNA and CDR2 is YSLEER. The CDR3 is CASSQSRGGTYNEQFF. The DNA of the CDR3 is TGCGCCAGCAGCCAGTCGCGGGGGGGGACCTACAATGAGCAGTTCTTC.

This chain uses TRBV4-2 with TRBJ2-3, with 7 bases lining up with TRBD2. Germline-derived CDR1 and CDR2 are LGHNA and YNFKEQ. The trim removed 0 bases at V and 4 bases at J, leaving 10 bases unmatched. The CDR3 runs to 17 residues. The CDR3 bases are TGTGCCAGCAGCCAAGATAGGCGACTAGCAACGGCAGATACGCAGTATTTT. Protein: CASSQDRRLATADTQYF.

The V gene is TRBV7-6, the J gene TRBJ1-4; 7 nucleotides line up with TRBD1. The CDR3 length is 17 residues. Trimming removed 5 bases from V and 0 bases from J; junction bases left unmatched: 9. Germline V lookup: CDR1 SGHVS, CDR2 FNYEAQ. The CDR3 reads CASSQNGQGATNEKLFF. The CDR3 DNA is TGTGCCAGCAGCCAAAATGGCCAGGGGGCAACTAATGAAAAACTGTTTTTT.

The chain recombines TRBV19 with TRBJ2-5; 7 bases fit TRBD2. V was pared by 5 bases and J by 3 bases, with 12 bases of the junction left unmatched. CDR1 is LNHDA, CDR2 SQIVND, per germline (reference sequence). This CDR3 region has 16 residues. CDR3 in amino acids: CASSPFVVGGKETQYF. The CDR3 region has the DNA TGTGCCAGTAGTCCCTTCGTTGTGGGGGGGAAAGAGACCCAGTACTTC.

This clone was counted a single time. The chain recombines TRBV5-1 with TRBJ2-5, with D maybe TRBD1 (8 bases). The CDR3 consists of 15 residues. The V and J ends lost 4 bases and 0 bases respectively, with 13 bases between them. Germline V lookup: CDR1 SGHRS, CDR2 YFSETQ. The CDR3 region is CASSRGDRYQETQYF. The CDR3 DNA follows: TGCGCCAGCAGCCGGGGGGACAGGTACCAAGAGACCCAGTACTTC.

This sequence joins TRBV3-1 (or the pseudogene TRBV3-2) and TRBJ2-5; a possible D gene is TRBD2 (6 bases). Germline V gene sequence: CDR1 LGHDT, CDR2 YNNKEL (reference sequence). The CDR3 length is 15 residues. The V gene lost 1 base and the J gene lost 1 base, with 10 bases spanning the gap. This CDR3 reads CASSQAGESQETQYF. CDR3 nucleotide sequence: TGTGCCAGCAGCCAAGCGGGGGAGAGCCAAGAGACCCAGTACTTC.

The chain joins TRBV7-9 to TRBJ1-4; no definite D call. The germline V gene encodes CDR1 SEHNR and CDR2 FQNEAQ (reference sequence). V was pared by 3 bases and J by 5 bases, with 7 bases between. The CDR3 is 13 residues long. CDR3: CASSFYVNEKLFF. CDR3 DNA sequence: TGTGCCAGCAGCTTTTATGTAAATGAAAAACTGTTTTTT.

The V call is TRBV3-1 (or the pseudogene TRBV3-2), the J call TRBJ2-7; D is ambiguous. CDR1 is LGHDT, CDR2 YNNKEL, per germline (reference sequence). The germline V and J ends were trimmed by 1 base and 4 bases, with 8 bases remaining between them. The CDR3 runs 13 residues. CDR3 protein: CASSQASGYEQYF. DNA for the CDR3: TGTGCCAGCAGCCAAGCATCGGGTTACGAGCAGTACTTC.

This chain uses TRBV5-8 with TRBJ2-3; TRBD1 is a possible D gene (5 bases). Germline CDR1 SGHTS, CDR2 YDEGEE. Trimming took 4 bases from V and 0 from J, leaving 12 bases between them. The CDR3 is 15 residues long. CDR3 sequence: CASSIGDSSTDTQYF. CDR3 coding DNA: TGTGCCAGCAGCATAGGGGATTCCAGCACAGATACGCAGTATTTT. The whole variable domain, filled in from reference TRBV5-8 and TRBJ2-3, reads EAGVTQSPTHLIKTRGQQATLRCSPISGHTSVYWYQQALGLGLQFLLWYDEGEERNRGNFPPRFSGRQFPNYSSELNVNALELEDSALYLCASSIGDSSTDTQYFGPGTRLTVL.

The V and J genes are TRBV7-9 and TRBJ2-3; perhaps TRBD2 as D (6 bases). V lost 9 bases and J lost 4, with 14 bases in between. The germline CDR1 and CDR2 sequences are SEHNR and FQNEAQ (reference sequence). CDR3 length: 13 amino acids. The CDR3 loop reads CASESGGADTQYF. The CDR3 DNA is TGTGCCAGTGAATCCGGGGGAGCAGATACGCAGTATTTT.

The V and J genes are TRBV6-5 and TRBJ2-1, with 13 bases lining up with TRBD2. CDR1 is MNHEY, CDR2 SVGAGI, per germline. This CDR3 comprises 15 residues. V lost 5 bases, J lost 5 bases, and 3 bases stayed unmatched. CDR3 protein: CASSRLAGGHNEQFF. The DNA for the CDR3 is TGTGCCAGCAGTCGACTAGCGGGGGGACACAATGAGCAGTTCTTC.

This sequence joins TRBV27 and TRBJ1-1; D ambiguous. Trimming left V 5 bases short and J 0 bases short, with 13 bases between. Per germline, CDR1 MNHEY and CDR2 SMNVEV (reference sequence). This CDR3 is 15 amino acids long. The CDR3 region has the DNA TGTGCCAGCAGTCTCAATGGACTGATGAACACTGAAGCTTTCTTT. Translated: CASSLNGLMNTEAFF.

The CDR3 loop reads CASSLIGGGEMNTEAFF. In DNA form, the CDR3 reads TGCGCCAGCAGCTTAATTGGGGGAGGGGAGATGAACACTGAAGCTTTCTTT. The J gene is TRBJ1-1, the V gene TRBV5-1; possible D gene TRBD1, 5 bases. Germline-derived CDR1 and CDR2 are SGHRS and YFSETQ. V dropped 2 bases and J dropped 0 bases, with 17 bases sitting between them. CDR3 length equals 17 residues. Variable domain in full (rest from reference TRBV5-1 and TRBJ1-1): KAGVTQTPRYLIKTRGQQVTLSCSPISGHRSVSWYQQTPGQGLQFLFEYFSETQRNKGNFPGRFSGRQFSNSRSEMNVSTLELGDSALYLCASSLIGGGEMNTEAFFGQGTRLTVV.

V usage is TRBV10-3 and J usage is TRBJ1-1; unclear D gene. The CDR3 has 14 amino acids. V was pared by 0 bases and J by 8 bases, with 13 bases between. Looked up from germline, CDR1 is ENHRY and CDR2 is SYGVKD. CDR3 nucleotide sequence: TGTGCCATCAGTGAGTCGACGGGAGTCATGGAAGCTTTCTTT. Amino acid sequence: CAISESTGVMEAFF.

This sequence joins TRBV11-2 and TRBJ2-5; no reliable D call. The CDR3 is 13 residues long. Germline V gene sequence: CDR1 SGHAT, CDR2 FQNNGV. V dropped 1 base and J dropped 13 bases, with 16 bases sitting between them. Here the CDR3 DNA reads TGTGCCAGCAGCTTAGGGCTAGGCCCTCTGGGGTACTTC. Protein sequence: CASSLGLGPLGYF.

The V and J genes are TRBV7-3 and TRBJ2-1; 10 bases line up with TRBD2. The J segment lost 6 bases and the V segment lost 5 bases, leaving 4 bases of the junction unmatched. The CDR3 length is 14 residues. Germline V gene lookup returns CDR1 SGHTA and CDR2 FQGTGA. CDR3 DNA: TGTGCCAGCAGCCTCAGCGGGGGGGTCAATGAGCAGTTCTTC. Protein sequence: CASSLSGGVNEQFF.

The CDR3 sequence: CASSLRGTRTDTQYF. The CDR3 DNA is TGCGCCAGCAGCTTGAGGGGTACCCGCACAGATACGCAGTATTTT. The J gene is TRBJ2-3, the V gene TRBV5-1; tentatively, D is TRBD1 (5 bases). CDR1 and CDR2 from the germline V gene are SGHRS and YFSETQ. Trimming pared 1 base from V and 1 base from J, leaving 10 bases between. There are 15 residues in the CDR3.

The chain links TRBV13 to TRBJ1-1, with no clear D. This CDR3 spans 15 amino acids. V was clipped by 1 base and J by 1 base, with 10 bases between them. CDR1 is PRHDT, CDR2 FYEKMQ, per germline (reference sequence). The CDR3 here is CASSLVASRNTEAFF. In nucleotides, the CDR3 is TGTGCCAGCAGCTTAGTAGCCAGTCGGAACACTGAAGCTTTCTTT.

V is TRBV20-1 and J is TRBJ2-1, with D uncertain. From germline, CDR1 is DFQATT and CDR2 SNEGSKA (reference sequence). This CDR3 has 11 amino acids. V dropped 4 bases and J dropped 2 bases, with 3 bases sitting between them. The CDR3 nucleotides read TGCAGTGCTATAGCCTACAATGAGCAGTTCTTC. As protein: CSAIAYNEQFF.

The chain links TRBV29-1 to TRBJ2-7, with D perhaps TRBD1 (5 bases). The CDR3 is 12 amino acids. V lost 6 bases and J lost 6, with 15 bases in between. Looked up from germline, CDR1 is SQVTM and CDR2 is ANQGSEA. CDR3 protein: CSVGLGAGEQYF. The CDR3 DNA sequence: TGCAGCGTAGGATTAGGGGCAGGCGAGCAGTACTTC.